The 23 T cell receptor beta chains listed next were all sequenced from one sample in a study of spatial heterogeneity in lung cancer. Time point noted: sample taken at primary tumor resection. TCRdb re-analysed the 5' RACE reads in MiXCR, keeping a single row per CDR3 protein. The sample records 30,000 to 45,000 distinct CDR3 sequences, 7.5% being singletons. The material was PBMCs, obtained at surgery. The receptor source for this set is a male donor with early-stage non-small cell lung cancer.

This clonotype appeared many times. CDR3 sequence reads: CASSQDVGLRGNEQFF. As DNA, the CDR3 is TGTGCCAGCAGCCAAGATGTGGGACTACGCGGCAATGAGCAGTTCTTC. V and J are TRBV4-2 and TRBJ2-1; 7 bases align to TRBD2. The CDR3 is 16 amino acids. V gave up 0 bases and J gave up 6 bases; unmatched junction bases: 8. CDR1 and CDR2 (germline): LGHNA, YNFKEQ.

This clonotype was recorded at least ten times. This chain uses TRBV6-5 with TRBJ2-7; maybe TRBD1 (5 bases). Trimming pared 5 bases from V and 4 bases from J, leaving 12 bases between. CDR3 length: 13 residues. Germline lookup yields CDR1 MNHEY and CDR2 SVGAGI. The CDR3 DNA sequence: TGTGCCAGCAGTCTCGCGACAGATTACGAGCAGTACTTC. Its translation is CASSLATDYEQYF.

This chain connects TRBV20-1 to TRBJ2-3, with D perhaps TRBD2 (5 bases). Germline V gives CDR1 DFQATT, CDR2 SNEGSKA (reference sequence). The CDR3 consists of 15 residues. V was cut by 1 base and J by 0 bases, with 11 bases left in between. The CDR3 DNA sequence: TGCAGTGCTAGAGCTAGCTTTATAAGCACAGATACGCAGTATTTT. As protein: CSARASFISTDTQYF.

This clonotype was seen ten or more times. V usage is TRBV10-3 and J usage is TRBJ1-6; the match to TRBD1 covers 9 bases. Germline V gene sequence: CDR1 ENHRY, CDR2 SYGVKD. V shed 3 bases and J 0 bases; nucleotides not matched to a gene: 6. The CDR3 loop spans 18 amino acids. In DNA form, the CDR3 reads TGTGCCATCAGTGACCCGGGACAGGGTGGCTCCTATAATTCACCCCTCCACTTT. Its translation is CAISDPGQGGSYNSPLHF.

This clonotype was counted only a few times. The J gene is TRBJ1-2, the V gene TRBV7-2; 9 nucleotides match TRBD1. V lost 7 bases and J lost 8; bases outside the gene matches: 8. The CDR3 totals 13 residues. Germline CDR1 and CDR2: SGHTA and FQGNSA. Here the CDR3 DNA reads TGTGCCAGCAATAGACAGGGGGTGCGCGGCTACACCTTC. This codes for CASNRQGVRGYTF.

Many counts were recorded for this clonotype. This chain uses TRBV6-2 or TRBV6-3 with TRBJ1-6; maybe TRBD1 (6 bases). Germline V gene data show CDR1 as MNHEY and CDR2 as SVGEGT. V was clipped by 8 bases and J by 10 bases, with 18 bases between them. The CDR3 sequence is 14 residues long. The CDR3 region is CASLYREGSSPLHF. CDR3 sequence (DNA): TGTGCCAGCCTTTACAGGGAGGGGAGCTCACCCCTCCACTTT.

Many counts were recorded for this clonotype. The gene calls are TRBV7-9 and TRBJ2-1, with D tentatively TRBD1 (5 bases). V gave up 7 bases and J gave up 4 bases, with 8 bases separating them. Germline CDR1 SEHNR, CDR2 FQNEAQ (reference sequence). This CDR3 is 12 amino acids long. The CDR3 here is CASIRQYNEQFF. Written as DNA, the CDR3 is TGTGCCAGCATTCGACAGTACAATGAGCAGTTCTTC.

This CDR3 is CASIPRERYYGYTF. The CDR3 region has the DNA TGTGCCAGCATCCCGAGAGAGCGGTACTATGGCTACACCTTC. The V call is TRBV6-2 or TRBV6-3, the J call TRBJ1-2; no definite D call. This CDR3 contains 14 residues. CDR1 MNHEY and CDR2 SVGEGT come from the germline V gene. Trimming stripped 7 bases from V and 3 bases from J, with 15 bases between.

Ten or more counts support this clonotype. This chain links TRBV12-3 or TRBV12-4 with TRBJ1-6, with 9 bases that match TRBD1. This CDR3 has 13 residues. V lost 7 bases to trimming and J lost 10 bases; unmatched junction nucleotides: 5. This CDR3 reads CASTLDRGSPLHF. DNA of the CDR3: TGTGCCAGCACCCTGGACAGGGGATCACCCCTCCACTTT.

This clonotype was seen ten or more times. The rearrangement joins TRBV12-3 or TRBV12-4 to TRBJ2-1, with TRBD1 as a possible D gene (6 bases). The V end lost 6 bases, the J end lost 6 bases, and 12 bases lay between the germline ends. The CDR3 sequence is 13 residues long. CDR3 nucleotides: TGTGCCAGCAGCCGGACAGTTCTCAATGAGCAGTTCTTC. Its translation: CASSRTVLNEQFF.

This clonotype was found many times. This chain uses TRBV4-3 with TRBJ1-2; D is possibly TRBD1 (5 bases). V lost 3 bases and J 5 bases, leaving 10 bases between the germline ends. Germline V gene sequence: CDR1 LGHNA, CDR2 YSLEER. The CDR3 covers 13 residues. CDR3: CASSQDNPYGYTF. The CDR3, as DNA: TGCGCCAGCAGCCAGGACAACCCTTATGGCTACACCTTC.

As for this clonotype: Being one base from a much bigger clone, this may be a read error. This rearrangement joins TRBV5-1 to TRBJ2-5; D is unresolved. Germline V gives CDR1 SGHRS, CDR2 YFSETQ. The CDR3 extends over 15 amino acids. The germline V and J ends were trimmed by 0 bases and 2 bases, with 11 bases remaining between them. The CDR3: CASSLVEFMQETQYF. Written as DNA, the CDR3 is TGCGCCAGCAGCTTGGTCGAATTCATGCAAGAGACCCAGTACTTC.

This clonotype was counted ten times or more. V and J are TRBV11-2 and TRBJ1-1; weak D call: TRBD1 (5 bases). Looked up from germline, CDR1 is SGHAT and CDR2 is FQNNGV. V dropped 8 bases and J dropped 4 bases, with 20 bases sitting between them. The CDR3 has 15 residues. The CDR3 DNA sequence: TGTGCCAGCGAGAGCCCCGGGCAGGGCGGCACTGAAGCTTTCTTT. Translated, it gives CASESPGQGGTEAFF.

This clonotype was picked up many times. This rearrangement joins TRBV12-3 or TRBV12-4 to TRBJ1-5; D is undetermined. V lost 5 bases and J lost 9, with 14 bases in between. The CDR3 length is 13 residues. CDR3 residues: CASSLTTSLPQHF. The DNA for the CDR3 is TGTGCCAGCAGTCTAACCACCTCGTTGCCCCAGCATTTT.

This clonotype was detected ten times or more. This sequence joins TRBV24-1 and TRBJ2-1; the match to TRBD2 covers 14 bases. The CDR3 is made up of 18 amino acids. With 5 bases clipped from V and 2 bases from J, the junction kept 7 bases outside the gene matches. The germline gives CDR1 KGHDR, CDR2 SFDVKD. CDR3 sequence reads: CATSGMTSGREPYNEQFF. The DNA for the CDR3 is TGTGCCACCAGTGGCATGACTAGCGGGAGGGAACCCTACAATGAGCAGTTCTTC.

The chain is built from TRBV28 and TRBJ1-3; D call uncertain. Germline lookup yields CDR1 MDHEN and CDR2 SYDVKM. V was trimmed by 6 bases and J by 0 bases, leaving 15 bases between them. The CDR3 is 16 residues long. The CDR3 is CASRSAVGTSGNTIYF. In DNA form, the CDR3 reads TGTGCCAGCAGGTCGGCGGTCGGAACCTCTGGAAACACCATATATTTT. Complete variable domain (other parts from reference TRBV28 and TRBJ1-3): DVKVTQSSRYLVKRTGEKVFLECVQDMDHENMFWYRQDPGLGLRLIYFSYDVKMKEKGDIPEGYSVSREKKERFSLILESASTNQTSMYLCASRSAVGTSGNTIYFGEGSWLTVV.

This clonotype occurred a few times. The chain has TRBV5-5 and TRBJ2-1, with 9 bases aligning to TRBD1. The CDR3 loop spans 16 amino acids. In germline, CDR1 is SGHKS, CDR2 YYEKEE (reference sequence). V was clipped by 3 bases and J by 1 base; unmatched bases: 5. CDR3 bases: TGTGCCAGCAGCTCGCTGACAGGGGGATCCTACAATGAGCAGTTCTTC. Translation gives CASSSLTGGSYNEQFF. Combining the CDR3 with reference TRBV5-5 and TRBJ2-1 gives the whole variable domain DAGVTQSPTHLIKTRGQQVTLRCSPISGHKSVSWYQQVLGQGPQFIFQYYEKEERGRGNFPDRFSARQFPNYSSELNVNALLLGDSALYLCASSSLTGGSYNEQFFGPGTRLTVL.

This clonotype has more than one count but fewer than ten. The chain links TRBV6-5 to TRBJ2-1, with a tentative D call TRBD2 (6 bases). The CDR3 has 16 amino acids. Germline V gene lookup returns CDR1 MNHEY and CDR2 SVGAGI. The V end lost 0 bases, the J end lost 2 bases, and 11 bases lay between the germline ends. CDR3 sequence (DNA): TGTGCCAGCAGTTACTCGAAGCGGGCCACCTACAATGAGCAGTTCTTC. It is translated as CASSYSKRATYNEQFF.

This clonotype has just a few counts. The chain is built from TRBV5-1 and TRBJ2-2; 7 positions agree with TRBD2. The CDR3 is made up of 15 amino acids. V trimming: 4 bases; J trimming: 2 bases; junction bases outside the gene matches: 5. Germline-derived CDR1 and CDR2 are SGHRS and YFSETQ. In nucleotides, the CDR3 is TGCGCCAGCAGCCAGGGACTATCCAACACCGGGGAGCTGTTTTTT. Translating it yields CASSQGLSNTGELFF.

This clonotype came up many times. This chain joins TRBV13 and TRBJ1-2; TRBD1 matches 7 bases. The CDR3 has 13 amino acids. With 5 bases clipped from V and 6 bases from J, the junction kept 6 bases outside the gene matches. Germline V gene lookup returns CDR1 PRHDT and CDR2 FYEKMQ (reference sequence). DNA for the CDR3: TGTGCCAGCAGCCAAGACAGGGAGCATGGCTACACCTTC. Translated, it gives CASSQDREHGYTF. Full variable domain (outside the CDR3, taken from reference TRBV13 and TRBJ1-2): AAGVIQSPRHLIKEKRETATLKCYPIPRHDTVYWYQQGPGQDPQFLISFYEKMQSDKGSIPDRFSAQQFSDYHSELNMSSLELGDSALYFCASSQDREHGYTFGSGTRLTVV.

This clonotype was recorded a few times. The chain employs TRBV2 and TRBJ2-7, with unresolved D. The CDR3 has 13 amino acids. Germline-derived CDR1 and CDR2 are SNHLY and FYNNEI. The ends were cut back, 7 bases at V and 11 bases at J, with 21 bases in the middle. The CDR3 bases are TGTGCCAGCAAGGGCGGACCTACGAGTAGGGAGTACGTC. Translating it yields CASKGGPTSREYV.

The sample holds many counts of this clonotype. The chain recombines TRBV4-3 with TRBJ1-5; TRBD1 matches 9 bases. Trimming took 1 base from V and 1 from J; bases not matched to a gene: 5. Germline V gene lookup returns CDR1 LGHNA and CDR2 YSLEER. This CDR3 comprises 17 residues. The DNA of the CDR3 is TGCGCCAGCAGCCAAGGGACAGGGGTAGGGAGCAATCAGCCCCAGCATTTT. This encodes CASSQGTGVGSNQPQHF.

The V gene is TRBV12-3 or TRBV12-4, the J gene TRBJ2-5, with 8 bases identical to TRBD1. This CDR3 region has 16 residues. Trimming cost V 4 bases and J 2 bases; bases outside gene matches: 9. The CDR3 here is CASSSPGQVIQETQYF. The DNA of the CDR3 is TGTGCCAGCAGTTCGCCGGGACAGGTCATTCAAGAGACCCAGTACTTC.